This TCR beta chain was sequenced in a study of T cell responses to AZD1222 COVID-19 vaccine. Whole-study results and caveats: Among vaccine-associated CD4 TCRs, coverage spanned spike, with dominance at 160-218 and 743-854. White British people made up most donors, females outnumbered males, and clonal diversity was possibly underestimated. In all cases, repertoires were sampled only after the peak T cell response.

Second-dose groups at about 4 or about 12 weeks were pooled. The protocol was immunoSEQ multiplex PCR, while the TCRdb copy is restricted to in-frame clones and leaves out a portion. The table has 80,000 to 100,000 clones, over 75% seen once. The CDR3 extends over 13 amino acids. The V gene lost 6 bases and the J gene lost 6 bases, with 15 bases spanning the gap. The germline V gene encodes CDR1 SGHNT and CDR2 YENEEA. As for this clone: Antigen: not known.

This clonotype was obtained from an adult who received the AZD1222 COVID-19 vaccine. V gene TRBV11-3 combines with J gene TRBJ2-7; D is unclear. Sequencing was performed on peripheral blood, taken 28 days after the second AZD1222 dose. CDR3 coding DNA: TGTGCCAGCAGACCCGGACCCGGCCTCGAGCAGTACTTC. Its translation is CASRPGPGLEQYF.